A single sample gave rise to the 3 T cell receptor beta chains below, sequenced in a study of chronic HIV infection and antiretroviral therapy. TCRdb ran MiXCR on the 5' RACE reads and lists one entry per CDR3 protein. The repertoire has around 31,000 distinct CDR3 sequences, 8% to 10% of them found once; the top ten carry roughly 2.7%. The sequenced sample was peripheral blood. These receptor sequences come from an adult who had HIV and had not received antiretroviral therapy, or was an uninfected healthy control (not recorded which).

This clonotype was seen a handful of times. V usage is TRBV27 and J usage is TRBJ1-2; maybe TRBD1 (6 bases). Germline V gene lookup returns CDR1 MNHEY and CDR2 SMNVEV (reference sequence). V was pared by 5 bases and J by 4 bases, with 17 bases between. This CDR3 is built from 15 residues. The CDR3 nucleotides read TGTGCCAGCAGTGCTGCCTGGGGGGCCCCCTATGGCTACACCTTC. The encoded protein is CASSAAWGAPYGYTF.

This clonotype was counted many times. The chain carries TRBV20-1 and TRBJ2-1; the D is unclear. The CDR3 extends over 14 amino acids. V dropped 6 bases and J dropped 4 bases, with 16 bases sitting between them. CDR1 and CDR2 from the germline V gene are DFQATT and SNEGSKA (reference sequence). In DNA form, the CDR3 reads TGCAGTGCCACCCTCATGACTCGTTACAATGAGCAGTTCTTC. Translated, it gives CSATLMTRYNEQFF.

This clonotype was observed a handful of times. The chain carries TRBV27 and TRBJ1-4, with D unresolved. The germline V and J ends were trimmed by 4 bases and 0 bases, with 6 bases remaining between them. This CDR3 has 14 residues. The germline V gene has CDR1 MNHEY and CDR2 SMNVEV (reference sequence). The CDR3 DNA reads TGTGCCAGCAGTTCAGTTGCAACTAATGAAAAACTGTTTTTT. Its translation is CASSSVATNEKLFF.